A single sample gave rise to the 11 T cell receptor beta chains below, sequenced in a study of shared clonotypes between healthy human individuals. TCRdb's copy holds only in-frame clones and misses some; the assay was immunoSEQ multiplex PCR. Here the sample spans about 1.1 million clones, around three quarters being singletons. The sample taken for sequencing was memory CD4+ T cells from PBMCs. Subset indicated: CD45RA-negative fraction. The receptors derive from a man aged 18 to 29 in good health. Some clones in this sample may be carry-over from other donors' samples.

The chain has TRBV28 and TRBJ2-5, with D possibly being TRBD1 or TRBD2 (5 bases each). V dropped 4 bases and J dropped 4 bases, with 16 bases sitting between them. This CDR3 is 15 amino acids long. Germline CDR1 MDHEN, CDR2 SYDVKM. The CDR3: CASSSHGALSETQYF. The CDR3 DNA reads TGTGCCAGCAGTTCCCACGGGGCACTTTCAGAGACCCAGTACTTC.

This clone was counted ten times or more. The CDR3 loop reads CASSLVLGNSGANVLTF. The CDR3 nucleotides read TGTGCCAGCAGCTTAGTTCTTGGTAACTCTGGGGCCAACGTCCTGACTTTC. The chain links TRBV7-3 to TRBJ2-6; D call uncertain. The V gene's germline CDR1 is SGHTA and CDR2 FQGTGA. Trimming pared 2 bases from V and 0 bases from J, leaving 11 bases between. The CDR3 totals 17 residues.

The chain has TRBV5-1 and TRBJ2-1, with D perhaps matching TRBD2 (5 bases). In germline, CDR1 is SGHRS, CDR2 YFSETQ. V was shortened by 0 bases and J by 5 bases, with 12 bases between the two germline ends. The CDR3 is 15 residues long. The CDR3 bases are TGCGCCAGCAGCTTGGCTGGACTCGGGGACAATGAGCAGTTCTTC. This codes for CASSLAGLGDNEQFF.

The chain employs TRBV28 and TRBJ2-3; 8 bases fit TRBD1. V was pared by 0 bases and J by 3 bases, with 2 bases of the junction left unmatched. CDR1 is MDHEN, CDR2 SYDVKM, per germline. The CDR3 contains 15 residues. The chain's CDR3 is CASSLWDRVTDTQYF. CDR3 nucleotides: TGTGCCAGCAGTTTATGGGACAGGGTAACAGATACGCAGTATTTT.

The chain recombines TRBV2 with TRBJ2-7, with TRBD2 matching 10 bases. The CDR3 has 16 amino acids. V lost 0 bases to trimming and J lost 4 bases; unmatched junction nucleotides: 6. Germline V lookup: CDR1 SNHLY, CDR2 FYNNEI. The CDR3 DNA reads TGTGCCAGCAGTGAAGCTGCTAGCGGGAGTGGTTACGAGCAGTACTTC. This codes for CASSEAASGSGYEQYF.

The CDR3 DNA reads TGTGCCAGCAGCTTCACGAATTCAGATACGCAGTATTTT. As protein: CASSFTNSDTQYF. The chain couples TRBV7-8 to TRBJ2-3; D ambiguous. V dropped 3 bases and J dropped 4 bases, with 8 bases sitting between them. This CDR3 contains 13 residues. Germline assignment: CDR1 SGHVS and CDR2 FQNEAQ. The full variable domain, its missing parts supplied by reference TRBV7-8 and TRBJ2-3, is GAGVSQSPRYKVAKRGQDVALRCDPISGHVSLFWYQQALGQGPEFLTYFQNEAQLDKSGLPSDRFFAERPEGSVSTLKIQRTQQEDSAVYLCASSFTNSDTQYFGPGTRLTVL.

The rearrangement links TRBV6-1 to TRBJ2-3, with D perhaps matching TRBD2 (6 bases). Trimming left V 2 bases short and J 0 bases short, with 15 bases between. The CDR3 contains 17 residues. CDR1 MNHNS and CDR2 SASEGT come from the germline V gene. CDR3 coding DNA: TGTGCCAGCAGTGAACCCTCCTGGGCGGGGAGCACAGATACGCAGTATTTT. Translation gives CASSEPSWAGSTDTQYF.

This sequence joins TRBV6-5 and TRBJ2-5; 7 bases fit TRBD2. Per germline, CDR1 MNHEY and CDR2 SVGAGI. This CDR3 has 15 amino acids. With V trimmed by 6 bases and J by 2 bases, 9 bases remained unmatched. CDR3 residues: CASSPPGGRQETQYF. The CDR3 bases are TGTGCCAGCAGCCCCCCAGGCGGGAGACAAGAGACCCAGTACTTC.

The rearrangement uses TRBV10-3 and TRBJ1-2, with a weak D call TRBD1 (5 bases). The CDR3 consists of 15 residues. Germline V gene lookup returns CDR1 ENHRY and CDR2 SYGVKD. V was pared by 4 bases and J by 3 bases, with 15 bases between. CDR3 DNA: TGTGCCATCAGTGGGGGAGCGGGGGTATACTATGGCTACACCTTC. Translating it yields CAISGGAGVYYGYTF.

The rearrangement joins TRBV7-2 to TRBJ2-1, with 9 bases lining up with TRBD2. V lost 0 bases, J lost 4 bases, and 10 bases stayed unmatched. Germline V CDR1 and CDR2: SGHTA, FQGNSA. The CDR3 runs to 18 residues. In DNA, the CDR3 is TGTGCCAGCAGCTTAGCTAGCGGGAGCGATCGGGTTTACAATGAGCAGTTCTTC. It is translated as CASSLASGSDRVYNEQFF.

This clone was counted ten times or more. CDR3 region: CASSKQRTASGANVLTF. In nucleotides, the CDR3 is TGTGCCAGCAGCAAACAAAGGACAGCCTCTGGGGCCAACGTCCTGACTTTC. The V and J genes are TRBV7-8 and TRBJ2-6; a weak D match, TRBD1 (6 bases). The CDR3 runs to 17 residues. Germline CDR1 and CDR2: SGHVS and FQNEAQ. V was cut by 5 bases and J by 0 bases, with 14 bases left in between.